A single TCR beta chain is shown here with its context. One entry per CDR3 protein, called by TCRdb with MiXCR from the reads. The top ten hold roughly a sixth of the sample, which has more than 150,000 distinct CDR3 sequences, roughly a sixth seen once. Per germline, CDR1 MNHEY and CDR2 SVGEGT. Trimming removed 4 bases at V and 5 bases at J, with 10 bases between. This CDR3 region has 13 residues. The data derive from a study of T cell repertoires in cytomegalovirus infection. The sequenced sample consisted of CD8+ T cells from PBMCs. V gene TRBV6-2 or TRBV6-3 combines with J gene TRBJ2-3; D gene ambiguous. This TCR came from a human donor in good health (CMV status not recorded). Some clones in this sample may be carry-over from other donors' samples. CDR3 residues: CASSWVKRDTQYF. In DNA, the CDR3 is TGTGCCAGCAGTTGGGTCAAGCGAGATACGCAGTATTTT.